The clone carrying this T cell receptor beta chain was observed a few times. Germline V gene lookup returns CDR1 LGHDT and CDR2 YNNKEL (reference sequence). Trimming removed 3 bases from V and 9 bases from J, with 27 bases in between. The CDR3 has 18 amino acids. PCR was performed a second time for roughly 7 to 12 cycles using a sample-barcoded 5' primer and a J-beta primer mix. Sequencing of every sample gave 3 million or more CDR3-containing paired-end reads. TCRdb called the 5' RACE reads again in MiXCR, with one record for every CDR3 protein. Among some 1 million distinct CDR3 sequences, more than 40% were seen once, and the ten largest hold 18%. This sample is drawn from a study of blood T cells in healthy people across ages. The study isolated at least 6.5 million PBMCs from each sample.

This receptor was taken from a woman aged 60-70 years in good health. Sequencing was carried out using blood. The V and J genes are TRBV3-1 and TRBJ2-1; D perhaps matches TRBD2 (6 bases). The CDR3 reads CASSHPLGSGPLGSEQFF. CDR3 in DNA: TGTGCCAGCAGCCATCCTCTAGGTAGCGGCCCGCTGGGGTCTGAGCAGTTCTTC.